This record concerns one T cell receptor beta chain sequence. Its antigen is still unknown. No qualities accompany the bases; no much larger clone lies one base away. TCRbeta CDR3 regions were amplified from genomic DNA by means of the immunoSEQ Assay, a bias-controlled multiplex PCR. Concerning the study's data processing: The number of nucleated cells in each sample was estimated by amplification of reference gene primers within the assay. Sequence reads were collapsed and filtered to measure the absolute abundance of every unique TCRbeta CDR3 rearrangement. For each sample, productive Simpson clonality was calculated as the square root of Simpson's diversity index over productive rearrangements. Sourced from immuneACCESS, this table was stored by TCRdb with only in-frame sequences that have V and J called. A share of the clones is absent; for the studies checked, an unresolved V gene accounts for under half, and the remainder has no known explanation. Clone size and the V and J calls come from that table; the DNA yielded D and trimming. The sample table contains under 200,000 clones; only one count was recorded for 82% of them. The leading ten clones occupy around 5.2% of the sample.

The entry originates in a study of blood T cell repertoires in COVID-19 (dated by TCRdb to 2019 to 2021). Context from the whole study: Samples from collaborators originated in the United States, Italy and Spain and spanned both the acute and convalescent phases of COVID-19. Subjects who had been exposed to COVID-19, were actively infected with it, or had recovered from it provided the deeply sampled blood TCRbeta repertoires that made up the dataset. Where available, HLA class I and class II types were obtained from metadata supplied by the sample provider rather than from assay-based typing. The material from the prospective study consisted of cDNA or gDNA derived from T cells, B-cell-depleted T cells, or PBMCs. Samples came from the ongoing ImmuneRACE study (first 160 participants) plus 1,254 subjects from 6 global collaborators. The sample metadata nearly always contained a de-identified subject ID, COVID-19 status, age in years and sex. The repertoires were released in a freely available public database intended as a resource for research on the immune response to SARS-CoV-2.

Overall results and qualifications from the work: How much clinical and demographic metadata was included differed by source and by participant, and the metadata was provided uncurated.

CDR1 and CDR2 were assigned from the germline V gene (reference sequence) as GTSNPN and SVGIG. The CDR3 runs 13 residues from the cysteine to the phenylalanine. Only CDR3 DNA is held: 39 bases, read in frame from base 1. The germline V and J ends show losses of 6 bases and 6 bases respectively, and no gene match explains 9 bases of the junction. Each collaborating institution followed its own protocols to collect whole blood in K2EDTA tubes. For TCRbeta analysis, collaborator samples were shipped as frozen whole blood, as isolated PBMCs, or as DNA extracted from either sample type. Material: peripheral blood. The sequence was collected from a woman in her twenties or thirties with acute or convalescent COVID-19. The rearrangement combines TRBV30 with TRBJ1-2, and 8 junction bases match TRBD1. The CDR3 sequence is CACTGQGVDGYTF. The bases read TGTGCCTGTACCGGACAGGGCGTCGATGGCTACACCTTC. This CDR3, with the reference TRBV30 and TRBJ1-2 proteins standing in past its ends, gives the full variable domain SQTIHQWPATLVQPVGSPLSLECTVEGTSNPNLYWYRQAAGRGLQLLFYSVGIGQISSEVPQNLSASRPQDRQFILSSKKLLLSDSGFYLCACTGQGVDGYTFGSGTRLTVV.